Following are 26 T cell receptor beta chains from one sample sequenced in a study of blood T cells in healthy people across ages. A J-beta primer mix and a sample-barcoded 5' primer were used in a second PCR of roughly 6 to 12 cycles. TCRdb re-derived calls from the 5' RACE reads in MiXCR, one entry per CDR3 protein. Of roughly 930,000 distinct CDR3 sequences in the sample, roughly 52% were seen once. Sequencing was done on a sample of blood. These receptors came from a man aged 25-45 years in good health.

The genes are TRBV20-1 and TRBJ1-5; possibly TRBD1 for D (5 bases). CDR3 length: 14 residues. Germline V CDR1 and CDR2: DFQATT, SNEGSKA (reference sequence). V gave up 3 bases and J gave up 2 bases, with 11 bases separating them. This chain's CDR3 is CSASRGGGNQPQHF. Written as DNA, the CDR3 is TGCAGTGCTAGTCGGGGGGGAGGCAATCAGCCCCAGCATTTT.

The chain links TRBV12-3 or TRBV12-4 to TRBJ2-5; 7 bases map to TRBD1. The J call may not be correct, given that the DNA end is closer to TRBJ2-7. CDR3 length: 12 residues. DNA of the CDR3: TGTGCCAGCAGTTCTGGGACAGTCGAGCAGTACTTC. Protein: CASSSGTVEQYF.

In the case of this clonotype: The junction departs from germline at one end; a sequencing error may be responsible. The chain employs TRBV7-2 and TRBJ1-2; no reliable D call. This CDR3 has 14 amino acids. Germline-derived CDR1 and CDR2 are SGHTA and FQGNSA. CDR3 in amino acids: CACSLAEFQYGYTF. The CDR3 DNA is TGTGCCTGCAGCTTAGCTGAGTTCCAGTATGGCTACACCTTC.

J is TRBJ2-7 and V is TRBV2; a weak D match, TRBD2 (5 bases). CDR1 is SNHLY, CDR2 FYNNEI, per germline. V shed 4 bases and J shed 3 bases, with 13 bases lying between them. CDR3 length: 14 residues. The CDR3 region has the DNA TGTGCCAGCAGTGCGGCAGGACTGCGCTACGAGCAGTACTTC. Protein sequence: CASSAAGLRYEQYF.

In this sample, this clonotype turned up a few times. The chain recombines TRBV7-9 with TRBJ2-3; D is unresolved. Trimming removed 1 base at V and 2 bases at J, with 7 bases between. Per the germline V gene, CDR1 is SEHNR and CDR2 is FQNEAQ (reference sequence). The CDR3 totals 14 residues. As DNA, the CDR3 is TGTGCCAGCAGCTTAGGGTCTGCCACAGATACGCAGTATTTT. It translates to CASSLGSATDTQYF.

The V and J genes are TRBV13 and TRBJ2-3; D is perhaps TRBD1 (5 bases). This CDR3 spans 18 amino acids. Germline V gene data show CDR1 as PRHDT and CDR2 as FYEKMQ (reference sequence). V lost 5 bases to trimming and J lost 4 bases, with 25 bases between them. The CDR3 sequence: CASSPQPGRGRVADTQYF. DNA for the CDR3: TGTGCCAGCAGCCCCCAACCAGGCCGCGGCAGGGTAGCAGATACGCAGTATTTT.

In its sample, this clonotype was seen once. The J gene is TRBJ2-6, the V gene TRBV20-1; maybe TRBD1 (6 bases). V was clipped by 7 bases and J by 4 bases, with 11 bases between them. The CDR3 has 13 amino acids. The germline V gene has CDR1 DFQATT and CDR2 SNEGSKA (reference sequence). CDR3 sequence: CSVYRAGANVLTF. CDR3 coding DNA: TGCAGTGTCTACAGGGCAGGGGCCAACGTCCTGACTTTC.

CDR3 bases: TGCGCCAGCAGCTTTTTTGGTAGGGAAGAGACCCAGTACTTC. It specifies CASSFFGREETQYF. The chain couples TRBV5-1 to TRBJ2-4; D remains ambiguous. Judging by the DNA end, TRBJ2-5 fits better; the J call may be wrong. Germline CDR1 reads SGHRS; CDR2 reads YFSETQ. The CDR3 totals 14 residues.

CDR3 protein: CASSAPWTGGTQYF. Here the CDR3 DNA reads TGTGCCAGCAGTGCCCCTTGGACAGGGGGGACCCAGTACTTC. The chain joins TRBV2 to TRBJ2-7, with 10 bases that match TRBD1. The J call may be wrong; the DNA end is better matched by TRBJ2-5. Germline V CDR1 and CDR2: SNHLY, FYNNEI. The CDR3 is 14 amino acids.

The chain uses TRBV4-3 and TRBJ1-1; 7 bases are a match to TRBD1. The CDR3 runs to 14 residues. V shed 3 bases and J 11 bases; nucleotides not matched to a gene: 12. CDR1 is LGHNA and CDR2 is YSLEER in the germline V gene. CDR3: CASSHEPDRANAFF. The CDR3, as DNA: TGCGCCAGCAGCCACGAACCTGACAGGGCAAACGCTTTCTTT.

CDR3 amino acids: CAWSPRGASTEQFF. The DNA for the CDR3 is TGTGCCTGGAGTCCAAGGGGGGCTAGTACTGAGCAGTTCTTC. The V gene is TRBV30, the J gene TRBJ2-1; the D call may be TRBD1 or TRBD2 (6 bases each). Trimming left V 2 bases short and J 9 bases short, with 17 bases between. This CDR3 region has 14 residues. Germline CDR1 and CDR2: GTSNPN and SVGIG (reference sequence).

The chain couples TRBV7-2 to TRBJ2-7; no definite D call. The V gene lost 1 base and the J gene lost 6 bases, with 13 bases spanning the gap. The CDR3 runs to 14 residues. Germline CDR1 SGHTA, CDR2 FQGNSA. The chain's CDR3 is CASSLVAAFSEQYF. The CDR3 bases are TGTGCCAGCAGCTTAGTAGCAGCTTTCTCCGAGCAGTACTTC. Full variable domain (rest looked up from reference TRBV7-2 and TRBJ2-7): GAGVSQSPSNKVTEKGKDVELRCDPISGHTALYWYRQSLGQGLEFLIYFQGNSAPDKSGLPSDRFSAERTGGSVSTLTIQRTQQEDSAVYLCASSLVAAFSEQYFGPGTRLTVT.

The sample holds many counts of this clonotype. This chain connects TRBV7-9 to TRBJ2-7, with D possibly TRBD2 on 6 matching bases. CDR1 SEHNR and CDR2 FQNEAQ come from the germline V gene (reference sequence). There are 15 residues in the CDR3. Between the trimmed V and J ends, which lost 1 base and 4 bases, there was a span of 14 bases. CDR3 residues: CASSLDGSGPYEQYF. CDR3 DNA sequence: TGTGCCAGCAGCTTAGATGGTAGCGGCCCTTACGAGCAGTACTTC.

Details on this clonotype: A junction boundary mismatches the germline segment, possibly from a read error. This chain uses TRBV29-1 with TRBJ2-5; D is unresolved. The DNA end is a closer match to TRBJ2-7, so the J assignment may be wrong. From germline, CDR1 is SQVTM and CDR2 ANQGSEA. There are 12 residues in the CDR3. In nucleotides, the CDR3 is TGCGGCGTTGAAGACGGATCATACGAGCAGTACTTC. Translation gives CGVEDGSYEQYF.

The chain has TRBV7-2 and TRBJ1-4; 7 bases line up with TRBD1. J lost 14 bases, V lost 9 bases, and 18 bases had no gene match. CDR1 and CDR2 (germline): SGHTA, FQGNSA. CDR3 length: 14 residues. CDR3 sequence (DNA): TGTGCCAGTAGCCCACAAGGGCGGACCAGGGGGCTGTTTTTT. This sequence encodes CASSPQGRTRGLFF.

The table lists this clonotype with a few counts. This chain uses TRBV28 with TRBJ2-1; 10 nucleotides align to TRBD1. The CDR3 runs 14 residues. The junction had 6 bases not matched to a gene; V was cut back by 6 bases and J by 7 bases. CDR1 and CDR2 (germline): MDHEN, SYDVKM. In nucleotides, the CDR3 is TGTGCCAGCAGCCCGGGACAGGGGCCTAATGAGCAGTTCTTC. This sequence encodes CASSPGQGPNEQFF.

This clonotype was counted only a few times. The genes are TRBV28 and TRBJ2-5; 8 nucleotides match TRBD1. The closer fit of TRBJ2-7 to the DNA end suggests the J call may be wrong. The CDR3 consists of 13 residues. Germline V gene lookup returns CDR1 MDHEN and CDR2 SYDVKM. CDR3 sequence: CASSFSDRVEQYF. The CDR3 DNA reads TGTGCCAGCAGTTTTTCGGACAGGGTCGAGCAGTACTTC.

This clonotype was seen a single time. This chain connects TRBV4-1 to TRBJ2-2, with a possible D match to TRBD1 (6 bases). Germline loops: CDR1 MGHRA, CDR2 YSYEKL. Trimming shortened V by 6 bases and J by 4 bases, and 12 bases separated the two germline ends. The CDR3 spans 14 residues. This chain's CDR3 is CASRQGSGTGELFF. The CDR3 DNA follows: TGCGCCAGCAGGCAGGGGTCTGGCACCGGGGAGCTGTTTTTT.

This chain links TRBV28 with TRBJ1-6; 9 nucleotides align to TRBD1. The CDR3 is 15 residues long. Germline CDR1 is MDHEN and CDR2 is SYDVKM. The V gene end was trimmed by 8 bases and the J gene end by 8 bases; junction bases not matched to a gene: 10. DNA of the CDR3: TGTGCCAGCCTTCCGGGGGACAGGGATTATTCACCCCTCCACTTT. It translates to CASLPGDRDYSPLHF.

The chain employs TRBV6-6 and TRBJ2-3; D is ambiguous. Germline CDR1 MNHNY, CDR2 SVGAGI (reference sequence). Trimming left V 4 bases short and J 7 bases short, with 9 bases between. The CDR3 has 12 amino acids. The CDR3 coding sequence is TGTGCCAGCAGTTCGGATGGGAATACGCAGTATTTT. Amino acids: CASSSDGNTQYF.

V usage is TRBV25-1 and J usage is TRBJ2-1; D unresolved. Germline CDR1 MGHDK, CDR2 SYGVNS. Trimming took 4 bases from V and 5 from J, leaving 15 bases between them. CDR3 length: 15 amino acids. The DNA of the CDR3 is TGTGCCAGCAGTGGACTGAGTCGGTCTGACAATGAGCAGTTCTTC. As protein: CASSGLSRSDNEQFF.

This clonotype is a singleton in its sample. This sequence joins TRBV12-3 or TRBV12-4 and TRBJ1-2; no reliable D call. The CDR3 sequence is 13 residues long. Deletions cut 5 bases from V and 3 bases from J, with 10 bases between. The CDR3 sequence: CASSMRLYYGYTF. The CDR3 DNA follows: TGTGCCAGCAGTATGAGGTTATACTATGGCTACACCTTC.

This chain links TRBV29-1 with TRBJ2-7; TRBD1 aligns across 7 bases. The CDR3 contains 13 residues. V was pared by 4 bases and J by 4 bases, with 7 bases of the junction left unmatched. Germline loops: CDR1 SQVTM, CDR2 ANQGSEA. The CDR3 nucleotides are TGCAGCGTTGTTGTCAGGGGGACATACGAGCAGTACTTC. This translates into CSVVVRGTYEQYF.

Only a few counts were recorded for this clonotype. The CDR3 region is CSARQGGYEQYF. The CDR3 region has the DNA TGCAGTGCTAGGCAGGGCGGCTACGAGCAGTACTTC. The chain couples TRBV20-1 to TRBJ2-7; weak D call: TRBD1 (5 bases). The CDR3 is 12 amino acids. V shed 3 bases and J shed 3 bases, with 9 bases lying between them. Germline CDR1 DFQATT, CDR2 SNEGSKA (reference sequence).

V gene TRBV10-3 combines with J gene TRBJ2-7, with D tentatively TRBD1 (7 bases). V gave up 7 bases and J gave up 3 bases, with 13 bases separating them. Germline-derived CDR1 and CDR2 are ENHRY and SYGVKD. This CDR3 has 13 amino acids. The CDR3 loop reads CAIKGGQSYEQYF. Here the CDR3 DNA reads TGTGCCATCAAGGGGGGACAGAGCTACGAGCAGTACTTC.

The rearrangement links TRBV7-9 to TRBJ2-7; no firm D call. Matching the DNA end better, TRBJ2-5 makes the J call doubtful. The CDR3 covers 15 residues. CDR1 and CDR2 from the germline V gene are SEHNR and FQNEAQ (reference sequence). This chain's CDR3 is CASSPTGTTKETQYF. The CDR3 DNA is TGTGCCAGCAGCCCAACGGGCACTACCAAGGAGACCCAGTACTTC.